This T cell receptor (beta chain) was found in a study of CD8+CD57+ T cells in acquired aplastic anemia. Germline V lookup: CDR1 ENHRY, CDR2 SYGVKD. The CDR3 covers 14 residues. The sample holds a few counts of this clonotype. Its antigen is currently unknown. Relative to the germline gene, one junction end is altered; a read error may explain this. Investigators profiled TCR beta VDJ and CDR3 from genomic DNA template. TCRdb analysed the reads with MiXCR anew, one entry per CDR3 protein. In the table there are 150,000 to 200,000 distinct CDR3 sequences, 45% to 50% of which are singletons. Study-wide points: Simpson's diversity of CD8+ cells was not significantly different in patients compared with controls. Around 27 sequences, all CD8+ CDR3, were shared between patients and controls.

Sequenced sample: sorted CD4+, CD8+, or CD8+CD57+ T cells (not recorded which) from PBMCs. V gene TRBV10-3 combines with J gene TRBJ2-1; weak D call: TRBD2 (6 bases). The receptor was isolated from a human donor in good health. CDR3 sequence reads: CASSWGGGVSEQFF. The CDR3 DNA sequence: TGTGCCAGCAGTTGGGGAGGCGGGGTGAGTGAGCAGTTCTTC.